Many counts were recorded for the clone carrying this T cell receptor beta chain. The target antigen is unknown. The V gene's germline CDR1 is SEHNR and CDR2 FQNEAQ (reference sequence). The CDR3 spans 12 residues. Trimming cost V 8 bases and J 0 bases, with 8 bases left between them. The data were obtained in a study of blood T cells in healthy people across ages. Study-wide results and limits: More naive CD4+ cells and higher diversity marked long-lived donors relative to aged donors.

Drawing of peripheral blood yielded 7.5 to 10 milliliters from each donor. PCR was performed a second time for roughly 7 to 12 cycles using a sample-barcoded 5' primer and a J-beta primer mix. TCRdb reprocessed the 5' RACE reads with MiXCR, giving one entry per CDR3 protein. The table records about 1,600,000 distinct CDR3 sequences, about 40% of them present only once. The rearrangement links TRBV7-9 to TRBJ2-7, with D maybe TRBD1 (5 bases). Sequencing input: blood. The TCR comes from a woman younger than 35 in good health. The DNA of the CDR3 is TGTGCCAGCGGCGACAGCTCCTACGAGCAGTACTTC. Its protein product is CASGDSSYEQYF.